The clone carrying this T cell receptor beta chain was recorded only once. Its target is not known. The data were taken from a study of blood T cells in healthy people across ages. A J-beta primer mix and a sample-barcoded 5' primer were used in a second PCR of roughly 7 to 12 cycles. TCRdb itself ran the 5' RACE reads through MiXCR, one entry per CDR3 protein. The sample lists some 880,000 distinct CDR3 sequences; around 36% were seen once. Notes on the study in general: Investigators viewed diversity estimates from one million T cells as underestimates, the study reported.

This sequence originates from a man younger than 30 in good health. The sequencing sample was made of blood.

The CDR3 reads CASSLALQDTEAFF. The CDR3 coding sequence is TGTGCCAGCAGCTTAGCGTTGCAGGACACTGAAGCTTTCTTT. The chain is built from TRBV7-9 and TRBJ1-1; D unclear. The CDR3 runs to 14 residues. Trimming left V 0 bases short and J 3 bases short, with 8 bases between. Germline V gene lookup returns CDR1 SEHNR and CDR2 FQNEAQ (reference sequence). The whole variable domain, filled in from reference TRBV7-9 and TRBJ1-1, reads DTGVSQNPRHKITKRGQNVTFRCDPISEHNRLYWYRQTLGQGPEFLTYFQNEAQLEKSRLLSDRFSAERPKGSFSTLEIQRTEQGDSAMYLCASSLALQDTEAFFGQGTRLTVV.